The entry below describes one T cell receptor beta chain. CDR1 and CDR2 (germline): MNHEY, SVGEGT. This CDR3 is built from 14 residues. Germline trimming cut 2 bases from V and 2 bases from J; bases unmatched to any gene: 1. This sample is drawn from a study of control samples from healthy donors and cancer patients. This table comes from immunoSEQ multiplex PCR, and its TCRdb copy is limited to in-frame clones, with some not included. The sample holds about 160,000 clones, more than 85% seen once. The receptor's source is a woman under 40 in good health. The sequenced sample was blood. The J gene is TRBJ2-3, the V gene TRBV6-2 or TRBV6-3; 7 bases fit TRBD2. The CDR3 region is CASSYGRATDTQYF. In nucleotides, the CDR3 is TGTGCCAGCAGTTACGGGAGGGCCACAGATACGCAGTATTTT.